The rows below give T cell receptor beta chains drawn from one sample of a study of human T cells and chemical hapten exposure. In TCRdb, the RACE reads were re-called with MiXCR into one record per CDR3 protein. The sample lists about 120,000 distinct CDR3 sequences; about 13% were seen once. This material consisted of whole blood, taken in connection with sensitization to the hapten diphenylcyclopropenone (DPC). Receptor source: a young woman with alopecia areata. Some clones in this sample may be carry-over from other donors' samples. The CDR3 runs from the conserved cysteine through the conserved F or W.

J | V | CDR3
TRBJ1-1 | TRBV7-9 | CASSRMGQGTEAFF
TRBJ1-1 | TRBV5-1 | CASSSPVGGGRTEAFF
TRBJ2-3 | TRBV5-1 | CASSLVAGGPTDTQYF
TRBJ1-1 | TRBV5-1 | CASSSNRLLNTEAFF
TRBJ2-2 | TRBV6-5 | CASSRGDGELFF
TRBJ1-1 | TRBV20-1 | CSARVRGQGLWRNTEAFF
TRBJ2-5 | TRBV12-3/TRBV12-4 | CASSLGGDQETQYF
TRBJ2-7 | TRBV7-8 | CASSGQLPYEQYF
TRBJ2-7 | TRBV7-2 | CASSLGPLDRDYEQYF
TRBJ2-7 | TRBV12-3/TRBV12-4 | CASSPADEQYF
TRBJ2-1 | TRBV3-1 | CASSQDRRGPFNEQFF
TRBJ1-1 | TRBV5-6 | CASTGTGMATEAFF
TRBJ2-5 | TRBV6-5 | CASSYSMSRQGAKTQYF
TRBJ1-1 | TRBV12-3/TRBV12-4 | CASRGPGLGAFF
TRBJ1-2 | TRBV18 | CASSPGQAPYGYTF
TRBJ2-5 | TRBV10-3 | CAISESPAGFQETQYF
TRBJ2-5 | TRBV27 | CASSWTGPETQYF
TRBJ1-6 | TRBV20-1 | CSARTDGYNSPLHF
TRBJ2-1 | TRBV20-1 | CSASHGSSYNEQFF
TRBJ2-7 | TRBV20-1 | CSAPRTSGRLEQYF
TRBJ2-2 | TRBV29-1 | CSAGGPNTGELFF
TRBJ2-1 | TRBV10-1 | CASSLGGTEENEQFF
TRBJ2-7 | TRBV19 | CASSIGQDYEQYF